The 27 T cell receptor beta chains below all came from one sample that was sequenced in a study of post-analysis software for immune sequencing data. Regarding the study as a whole: A few TRBV segments appeared more often in patients than in controls, and TRBV5-6, TRBV5-1 and TRBV20-1 were among these.

Antigen specificity for these receptors is unknown. cDNA libraries for TCR beta contained unique molecular identifiers. Via MiXCR, TCRdb re-called the PCR reads, giving one row per CDR3 protein. Of 350,000 to 500,000 distinct CDR3 sequences in the sample, about 40% were seen once. Sequencing input: blood. Every receptor here comes from a girl aged 2 to 9 with multiple sclerosis.

The chain links TRBV20-1 to TRBJ2-1; TRBD2 matches at 16 bases. With 3 bases clipped from V and 1 base from J, the junction kept 12 bases outside the gene matches. This CDR3 region has 20 residues. CDR1 is DFQATT, CDR2 SNEGSKA, per germline (reference sequence). The CDR3 nucleotides read TGCAGTGCTAGTCCTTTTACGGGACTAGCGGGAGGGACGTCCTACAATGAGCAGTTCTTC. This translates into CSASPFTGLAGGTSYNEQFF.

In its sample, this clonotype was seen a few times. V is TRBV29-1 and J is TRBJ2-5; perhaps TRBD1 as D (5 bases). V lost 7 bases and J 1 base, leaving 13 bases between the germline ends. This CDR3 has 13 amino acids. CDR1 SQVTM and CDR2 ANQGSEA come from the germline V gene. The CDR3: CSAVDIFQETQYF. CDR3 DNA sequence: TGCAGCGCCGTGGACATTTTCCAAGAGACCCAGTACTTC.

This clonotype was detected only a few times. The rearrangement links TRBV4-1 to TRBJ1-1, with unresolved D. This CDR3 spans 13 amino acids. The ends were cut back, 2 bases at V and 3 bases at J, with 7 bases in the middle. The germline CDR1 and CDR2 sequences are MGHRA and YSYEKL. DNA for the CDR3: TGCGCCAGCAGCCAAAAAAGGGACACTGAAGCTTTCTTT. Translation gives CASSQKRDTEAFF.

This clonotype appeared a few times. This sequence joins TRBV7-9 and TRBJ2-3, with D perhaps matching TRBD2 (5 bases). Trimming shortened V by 7 bases and J by 3 bases, and 14 bases separated the two germline ends. In germline, CDR1 is SEHNR, CDR2 FQNEAQ (reference sequence). The CDR3 contains 14 residues. In DNA form, the CDR3 reads TGTGCCAGCACCCTGCGGGCGAATACAGATACGCAGTATTTT. It specifies CASTLRANTDTQYF.

The chain joins TRBV24-1 to TRBJ2-3, with unresolved D. V lost 3 bases, J lost 3 bases, and 9 bases lay in between. Germline V gene lookup returns CDR1 KGHDR and CDR2 SFDVKD. This CDR3 has 14 residues. The CDR3 loop is CATSDLWNTDTQYF. For the CDR3, the DNA is TGTGCCACCAGTGATCTGTGGAATACAGATACGCAGTATTTT.

This clonotype was seen a few times. The chain uses TRBV7-2 and TRBJ2-1; 9 bases fit TRBD2. V lost 6 bases, J lost 3 bases, and 12 bases stayed unmatched. CDR1 and CDR2 from the germline V gene are SGHTA and FQGNSA. The CDR3 sequence is 17 residues long. The CDR3 region is CASRPRRASGNYNEQFF. For the CDR3, the DNA is TGTGCCAGCAGACCAAGGCGGGCTAGCGGGAACTACAATGAGCAGTTCTTC.

This chain's CDR3 is CASSWDPGGSDEQFF. CDR3 nucleotide sequence: TGCGCCAGCAGCTGGGACCCGGGGGGGTCCGATGAGCAGTTCTTC. The chain carries TRBV5-1 and TRBJ2-1, with 8 bases identical to TRBD2. The CDR3 covers 15 residues. Germline V gives CDR1 SGHRS, CDR2 YFSETQ. Trimming took 3 bases from V and 8 from J; bases not matched to a gene: 10.

In this sample, this clonotype turned up a few times. The V gene is TRBV27, the J gene TRBJ2-1; a possible D gene is TRBD2 (5 bases). The CDR3 has 15 residues. Germline-derived CDR1 and CDR2 are MNHEY and SMNVEV (reference sequence). V was clipped by 7 bases and J by 3 bases, with 16 bases between them. For the CDR3, the DNA is TGTGCCAGCACCTCTACTACTGGAGGCTACAATGAGCAGTTCTTC. Its translation is CASTSTTGGYNEQFF.

The chain employs TRBV27 and TRBJ1-1, with a tentative D call TRBD1 (5 bases). Germline V gives CDR1 MNHEY, CDR2 SMNVEV (reference sequence). V was cut by 1 base and J by 1 base, with 7 bases left in between. The CDR3 sequence is 14 residues long. The CDR3 nucleotides read TGTGCCAGCAGTTTATTGGGGCGGAACACTGAAGCTTTCTTT. It is translated as CASSLLGRNTEAFF.

The genes are TRBV27 and TRBJ2-1; D not certain. V was cut by 6 bases and J by 4 bases, with 7 bases left in between. This CDR3 is 12 amino acids long. Germline loops: CDR1 MNHEY, CDR2 SMNVEV (reference sequence). The CDR3 sequence: CASSRLYNEQFF. The CDR3 nucleotides are TGTGCCAGCAGCAGATTGTACAATGAGCAGTTCTTC.

The chain links TRBV6-5 to TRBJ2-7; D gene ambiguous. V shed 0 bases and J shed 2 bases, with 8 bases lying between them. This CDR3 is built from 14 residues. Germline lookup yields CDR1 MNHEY and CDR2 SVGAGI. CDR3 DNA: TGTGCCAGCAGTTACTCCCAGGTTACCTACGAGCAGTACTTC. This sequence encodes CASSYSQVTYEQYF.

This clonotype has just a few counts. The V and J genes are TRBV12-3 or TRBV12-4 and TRBJ2-1; TRBD1 aligns across 9 bases. This CDR3 has 14 residues. V gave up 6 bases and J gave up 2 bases; unmatched junction bases: 2. CDR3 coding DNA: TGTGCCAGCAGCGGGACAGGGCCCTACAATGAGCAGTTCTTC. This codes for CASSGTGPYNEQFF.

The chain carries TRBV4-1 and TRBJ2-1, with D possibly being TRBD1 (6 bases). The CDR3 is 16 amino acids. V shed 2 bases and J shed 0 bases, with 11 bases lying between them. CDR1 is MGHRA and CDR2 is YSYEKL in the germline V gene. The CDR3 region is CASSQPDSSSYNEQFF. As DNA, the CDR3 is TGCGCCAGCAGCCAACCGGACAGTTCCTCCTACAATGAGCAGTTCTTC.

The chain couples TRBV20-1 to TRBJ1-5; D is possibly TRBD1 (6 bases). Trimming left V 2 bases short and J 3 bases short, with 14 bases between. The length of the CDR3 is 15 residues. CDR1 and CDR2 from the germline V gene are DFQATT and SNEGSKA (reference sequence). The CDR3 nucleotides read TGCAGTGCTAGAAACGGACAGTCAGCCAATCAGCCCCAGCATTTT. Translation: CSARNGQSANQPQHF.

V is TRBV28 and J is TRBJ2-7; 8 bases agree with TRBD1. The CDR3 loop spans 15 amino acids. V lost 7 bases and J lost 0; bases outside the gene matches: 8. Germline-derived CDR1 and CDR2 are MDHEN and SYDVKM. This chain's CDR3 is CASNSGTGRSYEQYF. The DNA for the CDR3 is TGTGCCAGCAATTCCGGGACAGGACGCTCCTACGAGCAGTACTTC.

The chain couples TRBV5-6 to TRBJ2-7, with D maybe TRBD2 (5 bases). From germline, CDR1 is SGHDT and CDR2 YYEEEE. There are 13 residues in the CDR3. The ends were cut back, 4 bases at V and 0 bases at J, with 8 bases in the middle. In nucleotides, the CDR3 is TGTGCCAGCAGCATCGGACTCTCCTACGAGCAGTACTTC. Its protein product is CASSIGLSYEQYF.

This clonotype was observed a few times. The chain uses TRBV20-1 and TRBJ1-5; D gene ambiguous. CDR3 length: 12 residues. Per the germline V gene, CDR1 is DFQATT and CDR2 is SNEGSKA (reference sequence). Trimming shortened V by 1 base and J by 13 bases, and 14 bases separated the two germline ends. CDR3 bases: TGCAGTGCTAGAGGGGCCGGAGCTTGGCAGCATTTT. Its protein product is CSARGAGAWQHF.

This chain connects TRBV5-1 to TRBJ2-3, with TRBD1 matching over 7 bases. CDR1 and CDR2 (germline): SGHRS, YFSETQ. The CDR3 length is 15 residues. The ends lost 3 bases at V and 2 bases at J; junction bases unmatched: 6. The CDR3 DNA sequence: TGCGCCAGCAGCTCAACAGGGGCTAACACAGATACGCAGTATTTT. This sequence encodes CASSSTGANTDTQYF.

This clonotype was recorded a few times. This chain connects TRBV3-1 to TRBJ2-7; no definite D call. Looked up from germline, CDR1 is LGHDT and CDR2 is YNNKEL (reference sequence). The CDR3 is 11 residues long. Trimming removed 3 bases at V and 5 bases at J, with 5 bases between. The CDR3 protein is CASSQENEQYF. CDR3 DNA: TGTGCCAGCAGCCAGGAAAACGAGCAGTACTTC.

Of note for this clonotype: The junction does not match germline at one end; this may be a read error. This chain connects TRBV9 to TRBJ1-1; no definite D call. The length of the CDR3 is 13 residues. The germline V gene has CDR1 SGDLS and CDR2 YYNGEE. CDR3 bases: TGTACCAGCAGCGTAGACGTTAACACTGAAGCTTTCTTT. It specifies CTSSVDVNTEAFF.

The V call is TRBV6-6, the J call TRBJ1-2; D perhaps matches TRBD1 (6 bases). Germline V CDR1 and CDR2: MNHNY, SVGAGI (reference sequence). Trimming removed 6 bases from V and 6 bases from J, with 11 bases in between. The CDR3 runs to 12 residues. Here the CDR3 reads CASRAYRDGYTF. The CDR3 nucleotides are TGTGCCAGCAGAGCTTACAGGGATGGCTACACCTTC.

The chain uses TRBV7-2 and TRBJ2-2; D is ambiguous. CDR3 length equals 16 residues. V lost 0 bases, J lost 0 bases, and 8 bases lay in between. The germline V gene encodes CDR1 SGHTA and CDR2 FQGNSA. The CDR3 DNA follows: TGTGCCAGCAGCTTAGCCCCGGCCTCGAACACCGGGGAGCTGTTTTTT. This sequence encodes CASSLAPASNTGELFF.

Here the CDR3 DNA reads TGTGCCAGCAGGTCCTCCCCAGGGTTTCTTGGCTACACCTTC. It specifies CASRSSPGFLGYTF. V is TRBV12-3 or TRBV12-4 and J is TRBJ1-2; perhaps TRBD1 as D (5 bases). The V gene lost 6 bases and the J gene lost 7 bases, with 18 bases spanning the gap. The CDR3 runs to 14 residues.

The chain uses TRBV20-1 and TRBJ2-3; D is unresolved. V lost 0 bases and J 2 bases, leaving 9 bases between the germline ends. The germline CDR1 and CDR2 sequences are DFQATT and SNEGSKA (reference sequence). The CDR3 spans 14 residues. CDR3: CSARDPTLTDTQYF. The CDR3 nucleotides are TGCAGTGCTAGAGATCCTACTCTCACAGATACGCAGTATTTT.

The chain couples TRBV25-1 to TRBJ2-1, with 10 bases identical to TRBD1. V shed 4 bases and J 6 bases; nucleotides not matched to a gene: 9. Germline-derived CDR1 and CDR2 are MGHDK and SYGVNS. This CDR3 contains 16 residues. This CDR3 reads CASSAIPGQGFNEQFF. Here the CDR3 DNA reads TGTGCCAGCAGTGCGATTCCGGGACAGGGGTTCAATGAGCAGTTCTTC.

The rearrangement uses TRBV28 and TRBJ2-1, with D perhaps matching TRBD1 (6 bases). The CDR3 has 16 residues. V lost 2 bases to trimming and J lost 5 bases, with 16 bases between them. Per the germline V gene, CDR1 is MDHEN and CDR2 is SYDVKM. The CDR3 DNA follows: TGTGCCAGCAGTTTACGCCCGGCCACAGGGAACAATGAGCAGTTCTTC. Amino acids: CASSLRPATGNNEQFF. The full variable domain, in which reference TRBV28 and TRBJ2-1 provide the parts outside the CDR3, is DVKVTQSSRYLVKRTGEKVFLECVQDMDHENMFWYRQDPGLGLRLIYFSYDVKMKEKGDIPEGYSVSREKKERFSLILESASTNQTSMYLCASSLRPATGNNEQFFGPGTRLTVL.

The chain recombines TRBV6-5 with TRBJ1-5; no clear D. CDR1 and CDR2 from the germline V gene are MNHEY and SVGAGI. V was clipped by 4 bases and J by 11 bases, with 12 bases between them. The CDR3 loop spans 12 amino acids. Written as DNA, the CDR3 is TGTGCCAGCAGTTCCGAAGGAGGTGCCCAGCATTTT. Protein: CASSSEGGAQHF.